Following are 27 T cell receptor beta chains from one sample sequenced in a study of blood T cells in healthy people across ages. A second roughly 6 to 12 cycle PCR used barcoded and J-beta primers. TCRdb reanalysed the 5' RACE reads using MiXCR and keeps one entry per CDR3 protein. The sample records some 760,000 distinct CDR3 sequences, more than 20% being singletons. The sample was also linked to a second study, of T cells of mothers and their children.

Sequenced: blood. Every receptor here comes from a boy aged 5 to 17 in good health.

This clonotype was counted only a few times. The chain carries TRBV19 and TRBJ2-4; 8 bases match TRBD1. This CDR3 comprises 13 residues. Trimming removed 3 bases from V and 6 bases from J; junction bases left unmatched: 1. Germline V gene data show CDR1 as LNHDA and CDR2 as SQIVND (reference sequence). The CDR3 protein is CASSITGGNIQYF. CDR3 nucleotide sequence: TGTGCCAGTAGTATTACAGGGGGAAACATTCAGTACTTC.

Written as DNA, the CDR3 is TGTGCCAGCAGCCCGACTATTTCTGCCGGGGAGCTGTTTTTT. Amino acid sequence: CASSPTISAGELFF. The V and J genes are TRBV7-2 and TRBJ2-2; D might be TRBD2 (5 bases). This CDR3 contains 14 residues. The germline V gene encodes CDR1 SGHTA and CDR2 FQGNSA. V was cut by 5 bases and J by 6 bases, with 13 bases left in between.

In its sample, this clonotype was seen a few times. The genes are TRBV7-9 and TRBJ2-1; D unclear. Per germline, CDR1 SEHNR and CDR2 FQNEAQ (reference sequence). Between the trimmed V and J ends, which lost 1 base and 9 bases, there was a span of 7 bases. The CDR3 is 12 residues long. The CDR3 region is CASSLEGLEQFF. The CDR3 region has the DNA TGTGCCAGCAGCTTAGAAGGCCTTGAGCAGTTCTTC.

This clonotype turned up a few times. The genes are TRBV5-1 and TRBJ2-3, with D perhaps assigned TRBD1 or TRBD2 (7 bases each). Trimming stripped 5 bases from V and 2 bases from J, with 15 bases between. The germline V gene has CDR1 SGHRS and CDR2 YFSETQ. The CDR3 length is 15 residues. The DNA of the CDR3 is TGCGCCAGCAGACAAACAGGGGACTACACAGATACGCAGTATTTT. The encoded protein is CASRQTGDYTDTQYF.

This chain connects TRBV27 to TRBJ1-6; D uncertain. The CDR3 has 13 amino acids. Trimming stripped 2 bases from V and 9 bases from J, with 8 bases between. The V gene's germline CDR1 is MNHEY and CDR2 SMNVEV (reference sequence). The DNA of the CDR3 is TGTGCCAGCAGTTTAAATTACGTTTCACCCCTCCACTTT. It yields the protein CASSLNYVSPLHF.

The V and J genes are TRBV30 and TRBJ2-2, with 7 positions matching TRBD1. V lost 0 bases to trimming and J lost 5 bases; unmatched junction nucleotides: 0. CDR1 is GTSNPN, CDR2 SVGIG, per germline (reference sequence). The CDR3 spans 13 residues. In nucleotides, the CDR3 is TGTGCCTGGAGTGTACAGGGGACCGGGGAGCTGTTTTTT. Its translation: CAWSVQGTGELFF.

This clonotype was observed a handful of times. This chain connects TRBV20-1 to TRBJ1-3; 9 bases are a match to TRBD1. CDR1 is DFQATT and CDR2 is SNEGSKA in the germline V gene (reference sequence). This CDR3 has 14 amino acids. Trimming removed 0 bases from V and 8 bases from J; junction bases left unmatched: 5. The CDR3 nucleotides are TGCAGTGCTAGAGACCAGGACAGGGGAGACACCATATATTTT. Protein: CSARDQDRGDTIYF.

This sequence joins TRBV7-9 and TRBJ2-5, with a tentative D call TRBD2 (5 bases). The J call may be wrong; the DNA end is better matched by TRBJ2-7. The CDR3 consists of 15 residues. Looked up from germline, CDR1 is SEHNR and CDR2 is FQNEAQ (reference sequence). The CDR3 loop is CASSLSALGSYEQYF. In nucleotides, the CDR3 is TGTGCCAGCAGCTTATCCGCCCTGGGGAGCTACGAGCAGTACTTC.

This clonotype has a handful of counts. The CDR3 is CASTRHGFVAEKLFF. The CDR3 DNA sequence: TGCGCCAGCACTCGGCACGGATTTGTGGCTGAAAAACTGTTTTTT. V and J are TRBV5-1 and TRBJ1-4, with D unresolved. Trimming removed 6 bases from V and 7 bases from J, with 19 bases in between. This CDR3 comprises 15 residues. The germline gives CDR1 SGHRS, CDR2 YFSETQ.

The chain is built from TRBV5-5 and TRBJ2-5; D gene ambiguous. Germline-derived CDR1 and CDR2 are SGHKS and YYEKEE (reference sequence). CDR3 length: 14 residues. V shed 1 base and J shed 2 bases, with 9 bases lying between them. The chain's CDR3 is CASSLTPPQETQYF. DNA of the CDR3: TGTGCCAGCAGCTTGACCCCTCCACAAGAGACCCAGTACTTC.

In this sample, this clonotype turned up a few times. The genes are TRBV5-6 and TRBJ1-1; D unclear. V lost 1 base and J lost 1, with 5 bases in between. There are 13 residues in the CDR3. The germline CDR1 and CDR2 sequences are SGHDT and YYEEEE. CDR3: CASSLSWNTEAFF. The CDR3 DNA reads TGTGCCAGCAGCTTGTCGTGGAACACTGAAGCTTTCTTT.

The V and J genes are TRBV3-1 and TRBJ1-1; D is undetermined. The CDR3 spans 14 residues. Trimming removed 0 bases from V and 5 bases from J, with 10 bases in between. From germline, CDR1 is LGHDT and CDR2 YNNKEL (reference sequence). CDR3: CASSQEYRNTEAFF. The CDR3, as DNA: TGTGCCAGCAGCCAAGAATACCGGAATACTGAAGCTTTCTTT.

In this sample, this clonotype turned up a few times. This chain joins TRBV25-1 and TRBJ2-5; the D gene is possibly TRBD2 (7 bases). The CDR3 has 18 residues. The germline V gene encodes CDR1 MGHDK and CDR2 SYGVNS. V was trimmed by 0 bases and J by 5 bases, leaving 22 bases between them. CDR3 loop: CASSEYLGIWGGHETQYF. CDR3 nucleotides: TGTGCCAGCAGTGAATACCTGGGGATCTGGGGGGGCCACGAGACCCAGTACTTC.

This chain links TRBV19 with TRBJ1-2, with no clear D. Germline values: CDR1 LNHDA, CDR2 SQIVND (reference sequence). V gave up 3 bases and J gave up 0 bases, with 8 bases separating them. The CDR3 extends over 14 amino acids. CDR3 protein: CASSMGSPNYGYTF. CDR3 in DNA: TGTGCCAGTAGTATGGGCAGTCCTAACTATGGCTACACCTTC.

Points on this clonotype: Relative to the germline gene, one junction end is altered; a read error may explain this. The chain carries TRBV28 and TRBJ2-5; possibly TRBD2 for D (6 bases). The CDR3 has 13 residues. From germline, CDR1 is MDHEN and CDR2 SYDVKM. CDR3 in amino acids: CASSFPLRGNRFF. CDR3 DNA: TGTGCCAGCAGTTTCCCGCTACGGGGGAATCGGTTCTTC.

This chain links TRBV29-1 with TRBJ1-2, with D perhaps TRBD1 (5 bases). The CDR3 covers 11 residues. CDR1 and CDR2 (germline): SQVTM, ANQGSEA. Trimming stripped 4 bases from V and 8 bases from J, with 11 bases between. The DNA for the CDR3 is TGCAGCGTTGGTCGCGGGGACGGCTACACCTTC. It yields the protein CSVGRGDGYTF.

This clonotype has more than one count but fewer than ten. The V call is TRBV25-1, the J call TRBJ1-4, with TRBD1 matching over 10 bases. V dropped 7 bases and J dropped 8; count of bases not matched to a gene: 10. The V gene's germline CDR1 is MGHDK and CDR2 SYGVNS. This CDR3 region has 15 residues. The DNA for the CDR3 is TGTGCCAGCATGGGGGACAGGGGCTTATCGGAAAAACTGTTTTTT. It translates to CASMGDRGLSEKLFF.

This chain connects TRBV4-3 to TRBJ2-2; maybe TRBD1 (6 bases). V dropped 1 base and J dropped 4 bases, with 7 bases sitting between them. Germline-derived CDR1 and CDR2 are LGHNA and YSLEER. This CDR3 comprises 14 residues. The CDR3 reads CASSQGTATGELFF. CDR3 nucleotides: TGCGCCAGCAGCCAAGGGACAGCCACCGGGGAGCTGTTTTTT.

The chain joins TRBV29-1 to TRBJ1-2; D possibly corresponds to TRBD1 (5 bases). The length of the CDR3 is 12 residues. V shed 3 bases and J shed 2 bases, with 7 bases lying between them. The germline CDR1 and CDR2 sequences are SQVTM and ANQGSEA. The CDR3 is CSVDRENYGYTF. The CDR3 region has the DNA TGCAGCGTTGACAGGGAGAACTATGGCTACACCTTC. The full variable domain, in which reference TRBV29-1 and TRBJ1-2 provide the parts outside the CDR3, is SAVISQKPSRDICQRGTSLTIQCQVDSQVTMMFWYRQQPGQSLTLIATANQGSEATYESGFVIDKFPISRPNLTFSTLTVSNMSPEDSSIYLCSVDRENYGYTFGSGTRLTVV.

This clonotype was seen only a few times. CDR3 in amino acids: CASRSGLAGETQYF. CDR3 nucleotides: TGTGCCAGCAGATCGGGACTAGCGGGAGAGACCCAGTACTTC. The V call is TRBV28, the J call TRBJ2-5; 12 bases align to TRBD2. Germline values: CDR1 MDHEN, CDR2 SYDVKM. Germline trimming cut 6 bases from V and 4 bases from J; bases unmatched to any gene: 3. This CDR3 comprises 14 residues.

A few counts support this clonotype. The genes are TRBV18 and TRBJ1-2, with 8 bases matching TRBD1. CDR3 length equals 15 residues. V lost 1 base, J lost 6 bases, and 7 bases stayed unmatched. CDR1 is KGHSH, CDR2 LQKENI, per germline. CDR3 sequence reads: CASSPLRDRSDGYTF. The CDR3 bases are TGTGCCAGCTCACCACTCAGGGACAGGTCGGATGGCTACACCTTC.

At least ten counts were recorded for this clonotype. The chain uses TRBV20-1 and TRBJ2-3; tentative D call: TRBD1 (7 bases). Germline CDR1 and CDR2: DFQATT and SNEGSKA (reference sequence). The CDR3 extends over 15 amino acids. Deletions cut 6 bases from V and 0 bases from J, with 16 bases between. The CDR3 region has the DNA TGCAGTGCCAACCGCGGGACAGCTAGCACAGATACGCAGTATTTT. Translating it yields CSANRGTASTDTQYF.

This rearrangement joins TRBV20-1 to TRBJ2-1, with D perhaps matching TRBD2 (7 bases). There are 17 residues in the CDR3. With 0 bases removed from V and 4 bases from J, the gap between germline ends came to 19 bases. The germline CDR1 and CDR2 sequences are DFQATT and SNEGSKA (reference sequence). The CDR3 bases are TGCAGTGCTAGAGATGTGGATGGGGGGGCCGGTTACAATGAGCAGTTCTTC. This gives the protein CSARDVDGGAGYNEQFF.

This clonotype occurred a few times. The rearrangement links TRBV4-3 to TRBJ2-4; 13 bases are a match to TRBD2. The J segment lost 0 bases and the V segment lost 0 bases, leaving 11 bases of the junction unmatched. The CDR3 length is 21 residues. Germline assignment: CDR1 LGHNA and CDR2 YSLEER. CDR3 DNA: TGCGCCAGCAGCCAAGAGTTGCTGGGACTAGCGGGGATCCTAGCCAAAAACATTCAGTACTTC. Translated, it gives CASSQELLGLAGILAKNIQYF.

The chain joins TRBV7-8 to TRBJ2-3; TRBD2 agrees at 7 bases. The CDR3 loop spans 14 amino acids. Germline V gene data show CDR1 as SGHVS and CDR2 as FQNEAQ. Trimming cost V 2 bases and J 4 bases; bases outside gene matches: 3. CDR3 bases: TGTGCCAGCAGCTTATGGGGGGGAGCAGATACGCAGTATTTT. Encoded protein: CASSLWGGADTQYF.

This clonotype was seen a handful of times. The chain uses TRBV5-1 and TRBJ2-5, with D maybe TRBD2 (5 bases). CDR3 length: 16 residues. CDR1 and CDR2 from the germline V gene are SGHRS and YFSETQ. Trimming shortened V by 0 bases and J by 1 base, and 13 bases separated the two germline ends. The CDR3 loop is CASSLGGWRIQETQYF. As DNA, the CDR3 is TGCGCCAGCAGCTTGGGGGGATGGAGGATCCAAGAGACCCAGTACTTC. Supplemented by reference TRBV5-1 and TRBJ2-5, the full variable domain reads KAGVTQTPRYLIKTRGQQVTLSCSPISGHRSVSWYQQTPGQGLQFLFEYFSETQRNKGNFPGRFSGRQFSNSRSEMNVSTLELGDSALYLCASSLGGWRIQETQYFGPGTRLLVL.

This clonotype was observed a handful of times. The CDR3 loop is CASSLDVRESTEAFF. The CDR3 coding sequence is TGCGCCAGCAGCTTAGACGTCAGAGAAAGCACTGAAGCTTTCTTT. The rearrangement uses TRBV4-3 and TRBJ1-1, with D unresolved. This CDR3 has 15 amino acids. Germline CDR1 LGHNA, CDR2 YSLEER. The V end lost 5 bases, the J end lost 4 bases, and 17 bases lay between the germline ends.